The rows below give T cell receptor beta chains drawn from one sample of a study of identical twins. TCRdb used MiXCR to reprocess the 5' RACE reads, holding one entry per CDR3 protein. The data show roughly 230,000 distinct CDR3 sequences, around 8.8% seen once. These data were likewise used in another study, on yellow fever vaccine responses in identical twins.

The source material was CD8+ T cells sorted from blood. The receptor source for this set is a woman aged 18-29 years in good health. The CDR3 runs from the conserved cysteine through the conserved F or W. Each record gives: D gene, CDR3 length, clone size, V gene, J gene, CDR3 DNA, CDR3 protein. The D gene is left open where the match is weak. Clone sizes are given selectively: once, few, many, or a class where the clone is expanded.

D: TRBD2
length: 14
size: many
V: TRBV12-3/TRBV12-4
J: TRBJ2-3
DNA: TGTGCCAGCAGTTTAGGTAGCGGGGGGGCCTCGGAGTATTTT
CDR3: CASSLGSGGASEYF

D: .
length: 13
size: .
V: TRBV19
J: TRBJ2-1
DNA: TGTGCCAGTAGTATTCGCCCCTACAATGAGCAGTTCTTC
CDR3: CASSIRPYNEQFF

D: .
length: 13
size: many
V: TRBV27
J: TRBJ2-2
DNA: TGTGCCAGCAGTTGGCGAGACACCGGGGAGCTGTTTTTT
CDR3: CASSWRDTGELFF

D: .
length: 13
size: .
V: TRBV7-9
J: TRBJ2-1
DNA: TGTGCCAGCAGCACTCGCAGGGCTGATGAGCAGTTCTTC
CDR3: CASSTRRADEQFF

D: .
length: 15
size: many
V: TRBV29-1
J: TRBJ2-7
DNA: TGCAGCGCCTCAGATAAGGGGGGGGGCCCCTACGAGCAGTACTTC
CDR3: CSASDKGGGPYEQYF

D: TRBD1
length: 14
size: few
V: TRBV5-8
J: TRBJ1-4
DNA: TGTGCCAGCAGCTTAGGGACAGGGACCTTAGGACTGTTTTTT
CDR3: CASSLGTGTLGLFF

D: .
length: 12
size: .
V: TRBV2
J: TRBJ2-4
DNA: TGTGCCAGCAGTTATCAGAAAAACATTCAGTACTTC
CDR3: CASSYQKNIQYF

D: .
length: 12
size: few
V: TRBV10-3
J: TRBJ2-7
DNA: TGTGCCATCAGTGAGAGTCCGACTGAGCAGTACTTC
CDR3: CAISESPTEQYF

D: .
length: 17
size: once
V: TRBV4-3
J: TRBJ2-1
DNA: TGCGCCAGCAGCCAAGAGTGGTGTGGGGCGGGGTTCAATGAGCAGTTCTTC
CDR3: CASSQEWCGAGFNEQFF

D: .
length: 15
size: .
V: TRBV7-2
J: TRBJ2-7
DNA: TGTGCCAGCAGCTTACCGGGGACAAGCTCCTACGAGCAGTACTTC
CDR3: CASSLPGTSSYEQYF

D: .
length: 20
size: .
V: TRBV6-2/TRBV6-3
J: TRBJ2-3
DNA: TGTGCCAGCAGTTACACAAAGATAACGACAGCCGCAATGAGCACAGATACGCAGTATTTT
CDR3: CASSYTKITTAAMSTDTQYF

D: TRBD1
length: 15
size: many
V: TRBV4-1
J: TRBJ1-1
DNA: TGCGCCAGCAGCCAGACAGGGGGCGATTACGGCGAAGCTTTCTTT
CDR3: CASSQTGGDYGEAFF

D: .
length: 14
size: many
V: TRBV10-3
J: TRBJ2-3
DNA: TGTGCCATCAGTGGGGGAGGCCTCACAGATACGCAGTATTTT
CDR3: CAISGGGLTDTQYF

D: .
length: 21
size: many
V: TRBV4-2
J: TRBJ2-7
DNA: TGTGCCAGCAGCCAAGATCTAGGTGCGGGTGAACCGGATGACCTTACCTACGAGCAGTACTTC
CDR3: CASSQDLGAGEPDDLTYEQYF

D: .
length: 15
size: .
V: TRBV28
J: TRBJ2-7
DNA: TGTGCCAGCAGTTCAACCGAGGGCGTTAGTTACGAGCAGTACTTC
CDR3: CASSSTEGVSYEQYF

D: .
length: 14
size: many
V: TRBV12-3/TRBV12-4
J: TRBJ2-1
DNA: TGTGCCAGCACCTCCGGGCCCCAATACAATGAGCAGTTCTTC
CDR3: CASTSGPQYNEQFF

D: .
length: 13
size: few
V: TRBV10-2
J: TRBJ2-7
DNA: TGCGCCAGCAGTGAAGGGGATTCCTACGAGCAGTACTTC
CDR3: CASSEGDSYEQYF

D: TRBD1
length: 15
size: .
V: TRBV6-1
J: TRBJ2-7
DNA: TGTGCCAGCAGTCAAGGACAGGGGATGTCCTACGAGCAGTACTTC
CDR3: CASSQGQGMSYEQYF

D: .
length: 13
size: .
V: TRBV21-1
J: TRBJ2-1
DNA: TGTGCCAGCAGCAAAGCTCGGCCCAATGAGCAGTTCTTC
CDR3: CASSKARPNEQFF

D: .
length: 13
size: many
V: TRBV28
J: TRBJ2-7
DNA: TGTGCCAGCAGTTCCCGTAGCTCCTACGAGCAGTACTTC
CDR3: CASSSRSSYEQYF

D: .
length: 17
size: .
V: TRBV25-1
J: TRBJ2-2
DNA: TGTGCCAGCAGTACCTCGTTTCGAAATCCGGGGACCGGGGAGCTGTTTTTT
CDR3: CASSTSFRNPGTGELFF

D: .
length: 14
size: few
V: TRBV2
J: TRBJ2-1
DNA: TGTGCCAGCAGTGAAGCAGGACGGGACAATGAGCAGTTCTTC
CDR3: CASSEAGRDNEQFF

D: TRBD1
length: 15
size: few
V: TRBV20-1
J: TRBJ2-1
DNA: TGCAGTGCTAGAGAATGGGACAGGATAAGCGATGAGCAGTTCTTC
CDR3: CSAREWDRISDEQFF

D: TRBD1
length: 12
size: many
V: TRBV29-1
J: TRBJ1-1
DNA: TGCAGCGGGATCTGGGACAGCACTGAAGCTTTCTTT
CDR3: CSGIWDSTEAFF

D: .
length: 14
size: many
V: TRBV27
J: TRBJ2-7
DNA: TGTGCCAGCAGTTTCGCCGGACAGACCTACGAGCAGTACTTC
CDR3: CASSFAGQTYEQYF

D: .
length: 14
size: many
V: TRBV6-2/TRBV6-3
J: TRBJ2-3
DNA: TGTGCCAGCAGTTACCAGCGGAGAGGGGATACGCAGTATTTT
CDR3: CASSYQRRGDTQYF

D: TRBD1
length: 16
size: .
V: TRBV19
J: TRBJ2-3
DNA: TGTGCCAGTAGTGACCGGGACAGGGGGCTGGCAGATACGCAGTATTTT
CDR3: CASSDRDRGLADTQYF

D: .
length: 14
size: few
V: TRBV11-2
J: TRBJ1-6
DNA: TGTGCCAGCAGCCTATATGGGGGCGGCTCACCCCTCCACTTT
CDR3: CASSLYGGGSPLHF

D: TRBD2
length: 16
size: .
V: TRBV10-1
J: TRBJ2-1
DNA: TGCGCCAGCAGTGAGATTAGCGGGCCGACCTACAATGAGCAGTTCTTC
CDR3: CASSEISGPTYNEQFF

D: .
length: 12
size: few
V: TRBV29-1
J: TRBJ1-1
DNA: TGCAGCGTGGGGGAGGGGTCCACTGAAGCTTTCTTT
CDR3: CSVGEGSTEAFF

D: .
length: 15
size: many
V: TRBV4-3
J: TRBJ1-5
DNA: TGCGCCAGCAGCCAAGTTTTAGGGTCGAGGCAGCCCCAGCATTTT
CDR3: CASSQVLGSRQPQHF

D: TRBD1
length: 14
size: many
V: TRBV11-1
J: TRBJ2-7
DNA: TGTGCCAGCAAAGTCGGGACAGGGCCCTACGAGCAGTACTTC
CDR3: CASKVGTGPYEQYF

D: TRBD1
length: 14
size: .
V: TRBV11-2
J: TRBJ2-7
DNA: TGTGCCAGCAGCTTATGGACAGGGCGCTACGAGCAGTACTTC
CDR3: CASSLWTGRYEQYF

D: .
length: 12
size: many
V: TRBV20-1
J: TRBJ2-7
DNA: TGCAGTGCTAGATCGCTTACCTACGAGCAGTACTTC
CDR3: CSARSLTYEQYF

D: .
length: 17
size: few
V: TRBV4-3
J: TRBJ2-2
DNA: TGCGCCAGCAGCCAAGAAGGGCTGTACGCGAACACCGGGGAGCTGTTTTTT
CDR3: CASSQEGLYANTGELFF

D: TRBD1
length: 14
size: many
V: TRBV29-1
J: TRBJ2-7
DNA: TGCAGCGTTGAGGGACAGGGGGACTACTACGAGCAGTACTTC
CDR3: CSVEGQGDYYEQYF

D: .
length: 13
size: few
V: TRBV6-2/TRBV6-3
J: TRBJ2-7
DNA: TGTGCCAGCAGAGGGACGGATTCCTACGAGCAGTACTTC
CDR3: CASRGTDSYEQYF

D: TRBD2
length: 15
size: few
V: TRBV20-1
J: TRBJ2-7
DNA: TGCAGTGCTAGAGATTCTAGCGGGAGCTCCTACGAGCAGTACTTC
CDR3: CSARDSSGSSYEQYF

D: TRBD2
length: 17
size: .
V: TRBV7-9
J: TRBJ2-5
DNA: TGTGCCAGCAGCCCAAGGGCTGCTAGCGGGACGGTAGAGACCCAGTACTTC
CDR3: CASSPRAASGTVETQYF

D: TRBD1
length: 16
size: .
V: TRBV7-9
J: TRBJ2-3
DNA: TGTGCCAGCAGCCTACTGGGACAGGGCCCCACAGATACGCAGTATTTT
CDR3: CASSLLGQGPTDTQYF

D: TRBD1
length: 18
size: .
V: TRBV7-8
J: TRBJ2-3
DNA: TGTGCCAGCAGCCCTGGGACAGGGGGGTTTAATGTCGCAGATACGCAGTATTTT
CDR3: CASSPGTGGFNVADTQYF

D: .
length: 17
size: many
V: TRBV6-6
J: TRBJ2-3
DNA: TGTGCCAGCAGTTACGTTATGTGGGGAAGAGGGAACGATACGCAGTATTTT
CDR3: CASSYVMWGRGNDTQYF

D: .
length: 12
size: many
V: TRBV3-1
J: TRBJ1-2
DNA: TGTGCCAGCAGCCAAGATGGAAGCCGATACACCTTC
CDR3: CASSQDGSRYTF

D: TRBD1
length: 15
size: .
V: TRBV19
J: TRBJ2-1
DNA: TGTGCCAGTAGTATAGACAGGGGGCACTACAATGAGCAGTTCTTC
CDR3: CASSIDRGHYNEQFF

D: TRBD1
length: 16
size: .
V: TRBV6-1
J: TRBJ2-5
DNA: TGTGCCAGCAGCACAACAGGGGCCCCGTACCAAGAGACCCAGTACTTC
CDR3: CASSTTGAPYQETQYF

D: .
length: 13
size: few
V: TRBV12-3/TRBV12-4
J: TRBJ2-1
DNA: TGTGCCAGCACCCCGGCGAGATCTAATGAGCAGTTCTTC
CDR3: CASTPARSNEQFF

D: .
length: 11
size: few
V: TRBV5-1
J: TRBJ2-7
DNA: TGCGCCAGCAGCTTCGGGAATGAGCAGTACTTC
CDR3: CASSFGNEQYF

D: .
length: 14
size: few
V: TRBV6-1
J: TRBJ2-7
DNA: TGTGCCAGCAGTGAAGGCCCGGCATCCTACGAGCAGTACTTC
CDR3: CASSEGPASYEQYF